This T cell receptor beta chain was captured by sequencing in a study of shared clonotypes between healthy human individuals. Regarding this clone: Its antigen is not identified.

This CDR3 has 18 residues. The germline V gene has CDR1 SGHRS and CDR2 YFSETQ. The V end was cut by 4 bases, the J end by 4 bases, with 23 bases between. The study's findings and limits: Larger richness was generally estimated for naive than memory subsets.

The naive CD8 subset, CD45RO-negative cells positively selected for CCR7, excluded terminally differentiated effector memory CD45RA+ cells. Sequencing used immunoSEQ multiplex PCR; TCRdb keeps in-frame clones, though not all of them. The data show about 2 million clones, approximately 94% seen once. The rearrangement joins TRBV5-1 to TRBJ1-4, with D possibly matching TRBD1 (5 bases). The TCR was taken from a young man in good health. Input material: naive CD8+ T cells sorted from blood. The CDR3 loop reads CASSIGQGAWGSNEKLFF. The CDR3 DNA sequence: TGCGCCAGCAGCATCGGACAAGGAGCCTGGGGGAGTAATGAAAAACTGTTTTTT.